These 10 T cell receptor beta chains originate from one sample sequenced in a study of blood T cell repertoires in COVID-19. Sequenced by immunoSEQ multiplex PCR; TCRdb stores in-frame clones only, minus some. Seen here are approximately 78,000 clones, about 89% observed once, and the top ten hold 2.6%. Sequenced sample: peripheral blood. These receptors were collected from a man aged 50 or older with COVID-19, enrolled during active disease.

V and J are TRBV19 and TRBJ2-1, with TRBD2 identical over 9 bases. The germline gives CDR1 LNHDA, CDR2 SQIVND (reference sequence). The CDR3 sequence is 15 residues long. V trimming: 6 bases; J trimming: 3 bases; junction bases outside the gene matches: 6. The CDR3 loop is CASRTLTSGYNEQFF. The CDR3 bases are TGTGCCAGTAGGACCTTGACTAGCGGCTACAATGAGCAGTTCTTC.

This clone was detected once. The chain has TRBV11-2 and TRBJ2-1; 9 bases align to TRBD1. The CDR3 is made up of 14 amino acids. Germline CDR1 SGHAT, CDR2 FQNNGV. The trim removed 1 base at V and 9 bases at J, leaving 4 bases unmatched. CDR3 in DNA: TGTGCCAGCAGCTTAGGTGGGACAGGGAGTGAGCAGTTCTTC. Its protein is CASSLGGTGSEQFF.

This clone occurred a few times. The V and J genes are TRBV7-9 and TRBJ1-1; 7 positions match TRBD1. The V segment lost 8 bases and the J segment 3 bases; nucleotides outside the gene matches: 12. From germline, CDR1 is SEHNR and CDR2 FQNEAQ (reference sequence). The CDR3 sequence is 15 residues long. CDR3 amino acids: CASLPLGRGDTEAFF. The CDR3 region has the DNA TGTGCCAGCCTCCCTCTAGGCAGGGGGGACACTGAAGCTTTCTTT.

The rearrangement uses TRBV5-6 and TRBJ2-7; TRBD2 is a possible D gene (6 bases). The CDR3 loop spans 12 amino acids. The V end lost 5 bases, the J end lost 6 bases, and 12 bases lay between the germline ends. Germline CDR1 and CDR2: SGHDT and YYEEEE. CDR3 nucleotide sequence: TGTGCCAGCAGTCGCGGGGTGGGCGAGCAGTACGTC. Translating it yields CASSRGVGEQYV.

The genes are TRBV19 and TRBJ2-3; weak D call: TRBD1 (5 bases). The CDR3 runs 12 residues. Germline V CDR1 and CDR2: LNHDA, SQIVND (reference sequence). Trimming took 3 bases from V and 10 from J, leaving 11 bases between them. CDR3 sequence (DNA): TGTGCCAGTAGTATGGGGCCAGGTGCGCAGTATTTT. It encodes CASSMGPGAQYF.

The J gene is TRBJ1-4, the V gene TRBV5-6; D ambiguous. The CDR3 spans 13 residues. Germline V gene sequence: CDR1 SGHDT, CDR2 YYEEEE. V was shortened by 5 bases and J by 8 bases, with 13 bases between the two germline ends. Here the CDR3 reads CASSRSEEEKLFF. The DNA for the CDR3 is TGTGCCAGCAGTCGGAGTGAGGAGGAAAAACTGTTTTTT.

This clone was counted once. This rearrangement joins TRBV9 to TRBJ2-7, with D uncertain. From germline, CDR1 is SGDLS and CDR2 YYNGEE. Trimming pared 0 bases from V and 2 bases from J, leaving 9 bases between. This CDR3 contains 14 residues. The CDR3 region is CASSVGGNAYEQYF. The CDR3 coding sequence is TGTGCCAGCAGCGTAGGCGGAAACGCCTACGAGCAGTACTTC.

This rearrangement joins TRBV5-1 to TRBJ2-5; the match to TRBD2 covers 8 bases. Per germline, CDR1 SGHRS and CDR2 YFSETQ. The length of the CDR3 is 16 residues. Trimming at V came to 3 bases and at J to 5 bases, leaving 12 bases not matched to a gene. As DNA, the CDR3 is TGCGCCAGCAGCTCGACGGGACTAGGAGTAGGGGAGACCCAGTACTTC. It specifies CASSSTGLGVGETQYF.

The chain uses TRBV11-2 and TRBJ2-2; 10 bases fit TRBD2. CDR1 SGHAT and CDR2 FQNNGV come from the germline V gene. V lost 3 bases to trimming and J lost 2 bases; unmatched junction nucleotides: 3. This CDR3 region has 16 residues. CDR3 sequence: CASSLRLAGNTGELFF. The CDR3 DNA is TGTGCCAGCAGCTTGAGACTAGCGGGTAACACCGGGGAGCTGTTTTTT.

The CDR3 loop is CVRSIRRVDYEQYV. CDR3 sequence (DNA): TGTGTCAGAAGCATTCGCAGGGTTGACTACGAGCAGTACGTC. The chain joins TRBV7-5 to TRBJ2-7; no check of the table's D call, TRBD1, against the DNA was made. TRBV7-5 is listed as a pseudogene. The CDR3 is 14 residues long.